The 5 T cell receptor beta chains listed next were all sequenced from one sample in a study of T cells after yellow fever vaccination. TCRdb re-called the 5' RACE reads with MiXCR, one entry per CDR3 protein. The data show roughly 330,000 distinct CDR3 sequences, around 7% seen once. The sample was PBMCs, taken around 45 days after the first yellow fever vaccination. These receptor sequences come from a man between 18 and 35 years old who received the YFV17D yellow fever vaccine.

This clonotype was seen a few times. The chain couples TRBV28 to TRBJ1-5, with a possible D match to TRBD1 (5 bases). Per the germline V gene, CDR1 is MDHEN and CDR2 is SYDVKM. This CDR3 has 15 residues. V dropped 5 bases and J dropped 6 bases, with 17 bases sitting between them. Here the CDR3 reads CASSLGTPWRQPQHF. The CDR3 bases are TGTGCCAGCAGTCTAGGGACGCCATGGCGTCAGCCCCAGCATTTT. Variable domain in full (rest from reference TRBV28 and TRBJ1-5): DVKVTQSSRYLVKRTGEKVFLECVQDMDHENMFWYRQDPGLGLRLIYFSYDVKMKEKGDIPEGYSVSREKKERFSLILESASTNQTSMYLCASSLGTPWRQPQHFGDGTRLSIL.

This clonotype was picked up a small number of times. The V and J genes are TRBV10-1 and TRBJ1-3, with TRBD1 matching over 7 bases. CDR1 is WNHNN, CDR2 SYGVQD, per germline (reference sequence). V shed 2 bases and J 2 bases; nucleotides not matched to a gene: 3. The CDR3 has 15 residues. In nucleotides, the CDR3 is TGCGCCAGCAGTGAGACAGGGGCGACTGGAAACACCATATATTTT. It encodes CASSETGATGNTIYF.

The J gene is TRBJ2-3, the V gene TRBV10-3, with 7 bases matching TRBD2. CDR3 length: 15 residues. Germline loops: CDR1 ENHRY, CDR2 SYGVKD. With 3 bases clipped from V and 2 bases from J, the junction kept 5 bases outside the gene matches. The CDR3 nucleotides read TGTGCCATCAGTGACCGGGGGGAGATCACAGATACGCAGTATTTT. Its translation is CAISDRGEITDTQYF.

This clonotype was seen a few times. This chain connects TRBV7-9 to TRBJ2-1, with D hard to call. Germline V CDR1 and CDR2: SEHNR, FQNEAQ (reference sequence). Trimming removed 5 bases at V and 7 bases at J, with 15 bases between. The CDR3 runs 14 residues. The CDR3 sequence: CASSLVGVGNEQFF. The DNA of the CDR3 is TGTGCCAGCAGCCTTGTCGGCGTGGGGAATGAGCAGTTCTTC.

This clonotype was recorded a few times. This chain joins TRBV5-5 and TRBJ2-7; 8 bases line up with TRBD1. The junction had 7 bases not matched to a gene; V was cut back by 3 bases and J by 2 bases. Germline V CDR1 and CDR2: SGHKS, YYEKEE (reference sequence). The CDR3 is made up of 15 amino acids. CDR3 amino acids: CASSSMTGDPYEQYV. As DNA, the CDR3 is TGTGCCAGCAGCTCGATGACAGGGGATCCCTACGAGCAGTACGTC.